This is a list of T cell receptor beta chains from one sample in a study of human CD8 memory T cell subsets. TCRdb reanalyzed the 5' RACE reads and collapses them to one entry per CDR3 protein, without DNA. This sample's table reports some 10,000 distinct CDR3 sequences. The material sequenced was CD8+ stem-like memory T cells (TSCM and TCM) sorted from PBMCs. The receptors derive from a human donor in good health. The CDR3 runs from the conserved cysteine through the conserved F or W. Fields, in order: J gene, clone size, V gene, CDR3 protein. Clone size is given for some rows only: seen once, a few or many times, or a class if the clone is expanded.

J: TRBJ2-1
size: .
V: TRBV2
CDR3: CASRRTGTKNSNEQFF

J: TRBJ1-6
size: .
V: TRBV6-5
CDR3: CASSRSGGTSPLHF

J: TRBJ2-1
size: .
V: TRBV11-2
CDR3: CASSSTRGSYNEQFF

J: TRBJ2-1
size: .
V: TRBV14
CDR3: CASSQSTGGINEQFF

J: TRBJ1-1
size: .
V: TRBV28
CDR3: CASSLYGQGRPEAFF

J: TRBJ2-7
size: .
V: TRBV4-1
CDR3: CASSQEWTGVDEQYF

J: TRBJ2-7
size: .
V: TRBV24-1
CDR3: CATSDVVPGTPFYEQYF

J: TRBJ2-4
size: .
V: TRBV20-1
CDR3: CSAREGRDKAKNIQYF

J: TRBJ2-3
size: .
V: TRBV2
CDR3: CASKGQGSRTDTQYF

J: TRBJ2-7
size: .
V: TRBV19
CDR3: CASSFLPGQGSYEQYF

J: TRBJ2-1
size: medium-sized
V: TRBV7-6
CDR3: CASSFLAGGSDEQFF

J: TRBJ2-7
size: medium-sized
V: TRBV13
CDR3: CASSHPEGLMREQYF

J: TRBJ2-1
size: .
V: TRBV11-2
CDR3: CASSSPAGLAGNNEQFF

J: TRBJ2-3
size: .
V: TRBV20-1
CDR3: CSATSLAGSSTDTQYF

J: TRBJ2-2
size: medium-sized
V: TRBV20-1
CDR3: CSARAGFLGGELFF

J: TRBJ2-5
size: .
V: TRBV6-1
CDR3: CASRDEPLDSQETQYF

J: TRBJ1-1
size: medium-sized
V: TRBV2
CDR3: CASSSPRAENTEAFF

J: TRBJ2-7
size: .
V: TRBV21-1
CDR3: CASSHQPDSSYEQYF

J: TRBJ2-7
size: .
V: TRBV27
CDR3: CASSFDGGNEQYF

J: TRBJ2-3
size: .
V: TRBV29-1
CDR3: CSVETQGSTDTQYF

J: TRBJ2-3
size: .
V: TRBV6-1
CDR3: CASSEALAGADTQYF

J: TRBJ2-3
size: .
V: TRBV7-9
CDR3: CASSPPAGQSLNTQYF

J: TRBJ2-7
size: .
V: TRBV7-9
CDR3: CASSPRHIPNYEQYF

J: TRBJ2-7
size: .
V: TRBV20-1
CDR3: CSAAPQGRFATYEQYF

J: TRBJ2-1
size: .
V: TRBV25-1
CDR3: CASSEKAGAYNEQFF

J: TRBJ2-1
size: .
V: TRBV28
CDR3: CASSPGTGARNEQFF

J: TRBJ2-2
size: .
V: TRBV27
CDR3: CASRSLLAGPGELFF

J: TRBJ1-4
size: medium-sized
V: TRBV28
CDR3: CASSPIGHTNEKLFF

J: TRBJ2-1
size: .
V: TRBV7-9
CDR3: CASSLALAGDNEQFF

J: TRBJ2-1
size: .
V: TRBV4-3
CDR3: CASSPLLAGVYNEQFF

J: TRBJ2-7
size: .
V: TRBV13
CDR3: CASSLLGDYEQYF

J: TRBJ2-5
size: .
V: TRBV20-1
CDR3: CSALGRNQETQYF

J: TRBJ1-2
size: .
V: TRBV5-4
CDR3: CASSARDNYGYTF

J: TRBJ2-7
size: medium-sized
V: TRBV20-1
CDR3: CSARFPGGDSYEQYF

J: TRBJ2-5
size: .
V: TRBV9
CDR3: CASSANWGQETQYF

J: TRBJ2-5
size: .
V: TRBV5-1
CDR3: CASSLGSAGGTQYF

J: TRBJ2-7
size: .
V: TRBV6-2/TRBV6-3
CDR3: CASSYSMTGRTTYEQYF

J: TRBJ2-1
size: .
V: TRBV20-1
CDR3: CSARGRRGYNEQFF

J: TRBJ2-3
size: .
V: TRBV24-1
CDR3: CATSDSPRLAADTQYF

J: TRBJ2-1
size: .
V: TRBV27
CDR3: CASSLSQGLASYNEQFF

J: TRBJ2-3
size: .
V: TRBV5-4
CDR3: CASSLGSYTDTQYF

J: TRBJ1-5
size: .
V: TRBV20-1
CDR3: CSARDFGDSQPQHF

J: TRBJ1-1
size: .
V: TRBV6-5
CDR3: CASSYSAGAEAFF

J: TRBJ1-1
size: .
V: TRBV19
CDR3: CASSIRATEAFF

J: TRBJ2-1
size: .
V: TRBV29-1
CDR3: CSVKTGYNEQFF

J: TRBJ2-1
size: .
V: TRBV6-1
CDR3: CANSMTSGRASSYNEQFF

J: TRBJ2-1
size: .
V: TRBV19
CDR3: CASSTTSGGVEQFF

J: TRBJ2-7
size: .
V: TRBV5-1
CDR3: CASSLGGVTYEQYF

J: TRBJ2-7
size: .
V: TRBV20-1
CDR3: CSARESGTSGYEQYF

J: TRBJ2-1
size: .
V: TRBV29-1
CDR3: CSVEEGAGSSYNEQFF

J: TRBJ2-3
size: .
V: TRBV29-1
CDR3: CSVGLAGDGADTQYF

J: TRBJ2-7
size: .
V: TRBV4-1
CDR3: CASSHKTGQDAYYEQYF

J: TRBJ1-2
size: .
V: TRBV28
CDR3: CASSLNKGGQGYTF